These 10 T cell receptor beta chains were sequenced from one sample in a study of cytomegalovirus exposure and HLA in healthy donors. Use of 60 Vbeta and 13 Jbeta primers characterized the PCR. Repertoires were generated with immunoSEQ multiplex PCR, while TCRdb's copy carries only in-frame clones and drops some. The sample carries more than 100,000 clones, 73% recorded once. The sequenced material came from PBMCs. These receptors came from a woman aged 35 to 49 in good health and CMV-seronegative.

The V and J genes are TRBV9 and TRBJ1-1; D might be TRBD1 (5 bases). The germline V gene encodes CDR1 SGDLS and CDR2 YYNGEE. The V end was cut by 1 base, the J end by 5 bases, with 15 bases between. CDR3 size: 15 residues. The CDR3 reads CASSVHAGPTTEAFF. CDR3 nucleotide sequence: TGTGCCAGCAGCGTACATGCAGGGCCTACGACTGAAGCTTTCTTT.

The CDR3 coding sequence is TGTGCCAGCTCGCAGACAGGGACGGGTCAGCCCCAGCATTTT. Protein: CASSQTGTGQPQHF. The rearrangement uses TRBV18 and TRBJ1-5; 7 nucleotides align to TRBD1. The CDR3 spans 14 residues. V was clipped by 6 bases and J by 6 bases; unmatched bases: 8. Germline V gives CDR1 KGHSH, CDR2 LQKENI.

The gene calls are TRBV7-9 and TRBJ2-5; TRBD1 matches 8 bases. The J call is uncertain, as TRBJ2-7 better fits the DNA end. This CDR3 contains 14 residues. Germline loops: CDR1 SEHNR, CDR2 FQNEAQ (reference sequence). The CDR3 bases are TGTGCCAGCAGCTTAGGAGACAGGGGAGACGAGCAGTACTTC. It translates to CASSLGDRGDEQYF.

V gene TRBV11-1 combines with J gene TRBJ1-1, with TRBD1 identical over 9 bases. V was clipped by 6 bases and J by 4 bases; unmatched bases: 12. CDR3 length: 16 amino acids. The germline V gene encodes CDR1 SGHAT and CDR2 FQDESV (reference sequence). Here the CDR3 reads CASRSRPGQGGTEAFF. In nucleotides, the CDR3 is TGTGCCAGCAGGTCCAGACCGGGACAGGGAGGCACTGAAGCTTTCTTT.

The chain combines TRBV11-2 with TRBJ2-7, with TRBD1 identical over 7 bases. The trim removed 1 base at V and 5 bases at J, leaving 8 bases unmatched. The V gene's germline CDR1 is SGHAT and CDR2 FQNNGV. There are 15 residues in the CDR3. CDR3 DNA sequence: TGTGCCAGCAGCTTAGCGACAGGGTGGAATCACGAGCAGTACTTC. It translates to CASSLATGWNHEQYF.

The rearrangement uses TRBV4-1 and TRBJ1-1; the D gene is possibly TRBD1 (6 bases). Trimming shortened V by 0 bases and J by 4 bases, and 12 bases separated the two germline ends. The CDR3 loop spans 15 amino acids. Germline CDR1 and CDR2: MGHRA and YSYEKL. CDR3 in amino acids: CASSQEGGVGTEAFF. CDR3 DNA: TGCGCCAGCAGCCAAGAAGGGGGGGTCGGCACTGAAGCTTTCTTT.

The chain couples TRBV7-7 to TRBJ2-5; weak D call: TRBD1 (6 bases). From germline, CDR1 is SSHAT and CDR2 FNYEAQ (reference sequence). This CDR3 is 14 amino acids long. Trimming pared 1 base from V and 3 bases from J, leaving 9 bases between. CDR3 residues: CASSLGRGEETQYF. The CDR3 DNA reads as TGTGCCAGCAGCTTAGGCAGGGGAGAAGAGACCCAGTACTTC.

V is TRBV27 and J is TRBJ1-5; the match to TRBD1 covers 9 bases. Trimming at V came to 5 bases and at J to 1 base, leaving 6 bases not matched to a gene. The V gene's germline CDR1 is MNHEY and CDR2 SMNVEV (reference sequence). This CDR3 contains 16 residues. The CDR3 loop is CASSPRGTGSNQPQHF. The CDR3, as DNA: TGTGCCAGCAGTCCCCGAGGGACAGGGAGCAATCAGCCCCAGCATTTT.

The chain couples TRBV16 to TRBJ2-3; D perhaps matches TRBD2 (6 bases). V was clipped by 3 bases and J by 2 bases, with 24 bases between them. CDR1 is KGHSY and CDR2 is FQNENV in the germline V gene. The length of the CDR3 is 19 residues. CDR3 bases: TGTGCCAGCAGCCACTCAAAGGGCGGGGCCTCGAGAAACACAGATACGCAGTATTTT. It translates to CASSHSKGGASRNTDTQYF.

This clone has only one observation. The rearrangement uses TRBV4-1 and TRBJ2-3; the match to TRBD2 covers 14 bases. Germline CDR1 is MGHRA and CDR2 is YSYEKL. The CDR3 has 17 residues. J gave up 2 bases and V 3 bases, and 4 bases lay outside the gene matches. The CDR3 protein is CASSHGTSGGDTDTQYF. Here the CDR3 DNA reads TGCGCCAGCAGCCACGGGACTAGCGGGGGAGACACAGATACGCAGTATTTT.